This is a list of T cell receptor beta chains from one sample in a study of T cells in Graves' hyperthyroidism and ophthalmopathy. TCRdb recomputed calls from the multiplex PCR reads with MiXCR, one row per CDR3 protein. The data contain about 410,000 distinct CDR3 sequences, roughly 14% of them singletons. Sequenced input: blood. These receptors were collected from a man between 18 and 29 years old with Graves' ophthalmopathy. Both conserved end residues are part of each CDR3. Fields, in order: clone size, V gene, D gene, J gene, CDR3 DNA, CDR3 protein. D genes are given only for firm matches. Clone size is shown for a subset of rows, as once, few, many or a class of expanded clone.

clone_size: many
v_call: TRBV20-1
d_call: NA
j_call: TRBJ2-2
cdr3_nt: TGCAGTGCTAGCGGGAGATACGCCGGGGAGCTGTTTTTT
cdr3_aa: CSASGRYAGELFF

clone_size: many
v_call: TRBV6-1
d_call: TRBD2
j_call: TRBJ2-7
cdr3_nt: TGTGCCAGCAGTAGGACTAGCGGCTACGAGCAGTACTTC
cdr3_aa: CASSRTSGYEQYF

clone_size: NA
v_call: TRBV7-2
d_call: NA
j_call: TRBJ2-2
cdr3_nt: TGTGCCAGCAGCTTTGGGGGAGTGGGCACCGGGGAGCTGTTTTTT
cdr3_aa: CASSFGGVGTGELFF

clone_size: many
v_call: TRBV9
d_call: NA
j_call: TRBJ2-7
cdr3_nt: TGTGCCAGCAGCGTAGGTGGAGCTCCCTACGAGCAGTACTTC
cdr3_aa: CASSVGGAPYEQYF

clone_size: many
v_call: TRBV6-5
d_call: NA
j_call: TRBJ2-3
cdr3_nt: TGTGCCAGCAGTTACTCGTCAATGCACTCCCCAGATACGCAGTATTTT
cdr3_aa: CASSYSSMHSPDTQYF

clone_size: many
v_call: TRBV11-2
d_call: NA
j_call: TRBJ2-3
cdr3_nt: TGTGCCAGCAGCTTAGTTCAGGACACAGATACGCAGTATTTT
cdr3_aa: CASSLVQDTDTQYF

clone_size: many
v_call: TRBV6-5
d_call: TRBD2
j_call: TRBJ2-2
cdr3_nt: TGTGCCAGCAGCCTCGGACTAGCGGGAGAGACCGGGGAGCTGTTTTTT
cdr3_aa: CASSLGLAGETGELFF

clone_size: many
v_call: TRBV2
d_call: TRBD1
j_call: TRBJ1-6
cdr3_nt: TGTGCCAGCAGTGAAGTGGGGGACAGGACGAGCTCCTATAATTCACCCCTCCACTTT
cdr3_aa: CASSEVGDRTSSYNSPLHF

clone_size: many
v_call: TRBV11-2
d_call: NA
j_call: TRBJ1-1
cdr3_nt: TGTGCCAGCAGCTTTGCCTGGAACACTGAAGCTTTCTTT
cdr3_aa: CASSFAWNTEAFF

clone_size: many
v_call: TRBV2
d_call: TRBD1
j_call: TRBJ1-4
cdr3_nt: TGTGCCAGCAGTGAAGCCGGGACAGGGGGCGATGAAAAACTGTTTTTT
cdr3_aa: CASSEAGTGGDEKLFF

clone_size: NA
v_call: TRBV5-4
d_call: TRBD1
j_call: TRBJ2-1
cdr3_nt: TGTGCCAGCAGCTCCGGGACAGGGATATCCTACAATGAGCAGTTCTTC
cdr3_aa: CASSSGTGISYNEQFF

clone_size: few
v_call: TRBV4-1
d_call: TRBD1
j_call: TRBJ1-1
cdr3_nt: TGCGCCAGCAGCCCCGGGACAGCTGTGAACACTGAAGCTTTCTTT
cdr3_aa: CASSPGTAVNTEAFF

clone_size: many
v_call: TRBV6-5
d_call: NA
j_call: TRBJ2-7
cdr3_nt: TGTGCCAGCAGTTACTCGGAAGCCTACGAGCAGTACTTC
cdr3_aa: CASSYSEAYEQYF

clone_size: many
v_call: TRBV29-1
d_call: TRBD2
j_call: TRBJ2-5
cdr3_nt: TGCAGCGCCGGACTAGCGGGTACCACCATAGAGACCCAGTACTTC
cdr3_aa: CSAGLAGTTIETQYF

clone_size: NA
v_call: TRBV18
d_call: NA
j_call: TRBJ2-3
cdr3_nt: TGTGCCAGCTCACGACCCAGCACAGATACGCAGTATTTT
cdr3_aa: CASSRPSTDTQYF

clone_size: many
v_call: TRBV24-1
d_call: TRBD2
j_call: TRBJ2-5
cdr3_nt: TGTGCCACCAGTGACTCACTAGCGGGAGACCGGGAGACCCAGTACTTC
cdr3_aa: CATSDSLAGDRETQYF

clone_size: many
v_call: TRBV24-1
d_call: TRBD1
j_call: TRBJ1-2
cdr3_nt: TGTGCCACCATTGGGACAGCGAGGGGATATGGCTACACCTTC
cdr3_aa: CATIGTARGYGYTF

clone_size: NA
v_call: TRBV6-1
d_call: NA
j_call: TRBJ1-3
cdr3_nt: TGTGCCAGCAGTTATGACGGAAACACCATATATTTT
cdr3_aa: CASSYDGNTIYF

clone_size: few
v_call: TRBV7-9
d_call: NA
j_call: TRBJ2-2
cdr3_nt: TGTGCCAGCAGCACCCGGAACACCTGGGAGCTGTTTTTT
cdr3_aa: CASSTRNTWELFF

clone_size: many
v_call: TRBV20-1
d_call: NA
j_call: TRBJ1-3
cdr3_nt: TGCAGTTTGTGTGGAAACACCATATATTTT
cdr3_aa: CSLCGNTIYF

clone_size: NA
v_call: TRBV6-2/TRBV6-3
d_call: NA
j_call: TRBJ1-1
cdr3_nt: TGTGCCAGCAGTGGTGAGTGGGCGGCGAACACTGAAGCTTTCTTT
cdr3_aa: CASSGEWAANTEAFF

clone_size: many
v_call: TRBV19
d_call: TRBD2
j_call: TRBJ2-1
cdr3_nt: TGTGCCAGTAGTATAAGCGCGGGAGTATGGTACAATGAGCAGTTCTTC
cdr3_aa: CASSISAGVWYNEQFF

clone_size: many
v_call: TRBV28
d_call: NA
j_call: TRBJ2-1
cdr3_nt: TGTGCCAGCAGCACAAAGAACAAGGGTCCCTACAATGAGCAGTTCTTC
cdr3_aa: CASSTKNKGPYNEQFF

clone_size: NA
v_call: TRBV19
d_call: NA
j_call: TRBJ2-7
cdr3_nt: TGTGCCAGTAGTATAGGGGCAGTTTCCTACGAGCAGTACTTC
cdr3_aa: CASSIGAVSYEQYF

clone_size: many
v_call: TRBV12-3/TRBV12-4
d_call: NA
j_call: TRBJ1-2
cdr3_nt: TGTGCCAGCAGTTTAGTCCCCACGGGGTATGGCTACACCTTC
cdr3_aa: CASSLVPTGYGYTF

clone_size: NA
v_call: TRBV29-1
d_call: TRBD1
j_call: TRBJ1-1
cdr3_nt: TGCAGCGTTGACCGGACAGGGGGAGGCACTGAAGCTTTCTTT
cdr3_aa: CSVDRTGGGTEAFF

clone_size: many
v_call: TRBV6-5
d_call: NA
j_call: TRBJ1-1
cdr3_nt: TGTGCCAGCAGTTACTCAGGGGGTTTCCGCACTGAAGCTTTCTTT
cdr3_aa: CASSYSGGFRTEAFF

clone_size: many
v_call: TRBV7-9
d_call: NA
j_call: TRBJ2-3
cdr3_nt: TGTGCCAGCAGCTTAGTGAGTGCGGGGTGGACAGATACGCAGTATTTT
cdr3_aa: CASSLVSAGWTDTQYF

clone_size: many
v_call: TRBV29-1
d_call: TRBD1
j_call: TRBJ2-3
cdr3_nt: TGCAGCGCGTTCCGGCTGGCGGGGACAGGGGCAGATACGCAGTATTTT
cdr3_aa: CSAFRLAGTGADTQYF

clone_size: NA
v_call: TRBV6-1
d_call: NA
j_call: TRBJ2-7
cdr3_nt: TGTGCCAGCAGCACCACAAACTACGAGCAGTACTTC
cdr3_aa: CASSTTNYEQYF

clone_size: NA
v_call: TRBV5-1
d_call: TRBD1
j_call: TRBJ2-2
cdr3_nt: TGCGCCAGCAGCTTGGGAGGGACAGGCCCTCACGGGGAGCTGTTTTTT
cdr3_aa: CASSLGGTGPHGELFF

clone_size: many
v_call: TRBV6-1
d_call: NA
j_call: TRBJ1-1
cdr3_nt: TGTGCCAGCAATGGACAAATGAACACTGAAGCTTTCTTT
cdr3_aa: CASNGQMNTEAFF

clone_size: NA
v_call: TRBV3-1
d_call: TRBD2
j_call: TRBJ2-3
cdr3_nt: TGTGCCAGCAGCCAAATCGGGGGGGCCCAAGATACGCAGTATTTT
cdr3_aa: CASSQIGGAQDTQYF

clone_size: NA
v_call: TRBV12-3/TRBV12-4
d_call: TRBD1
j_call: TRBJ2-3
cdr3_nt: TGTGCCAGCAGTTACACACACAGGGGAGATACGCAGTATTTT
cdr3_aa: CASSYTHRGDTQYF

clone_size: few
v_call: TRBV4-1
d_call: NA
j_call: TRBJ2-7
cdr3_nt: TGCGCCAGCAGCCAAGATCCAGGGGCTAACTACGAGCAGTACTTC
cdr3_aa: CASSQDPGANYEQYF

clone_size: few
v_call: TRBV19
d_call: NA
j_call: TRBJ2-7
cdr3_nt: TGTGCCAGTGGATCCGGGACAATCATCGAGCAGTACTTC
cdr3_aa: CASGSGTIIEQYF

clone_size: many
v_call: TRBV7-2
d_call: NA
j_call: TRBJ2-5
cdr3_nt: TGTGCCAGCAGCCCGGGTGGGAGTAGAGAGACCCAGTACTTC
cdr3_aa: CASSPGGSRETQYF